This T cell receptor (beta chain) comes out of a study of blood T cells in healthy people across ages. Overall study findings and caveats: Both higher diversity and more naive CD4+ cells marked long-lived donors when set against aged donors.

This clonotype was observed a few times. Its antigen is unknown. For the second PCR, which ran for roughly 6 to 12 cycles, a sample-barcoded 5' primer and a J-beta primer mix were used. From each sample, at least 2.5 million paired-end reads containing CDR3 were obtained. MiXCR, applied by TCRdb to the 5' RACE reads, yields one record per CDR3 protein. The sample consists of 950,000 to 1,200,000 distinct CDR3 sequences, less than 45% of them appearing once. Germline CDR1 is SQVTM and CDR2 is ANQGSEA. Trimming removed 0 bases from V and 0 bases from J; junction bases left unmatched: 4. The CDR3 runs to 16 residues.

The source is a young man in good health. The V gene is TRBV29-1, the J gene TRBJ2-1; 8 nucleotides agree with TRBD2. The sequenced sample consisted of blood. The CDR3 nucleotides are TGCAGCGTTGAAGATCGGGAGGGGGTCTCCTACAATGAGCAGTTCTTC. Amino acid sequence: CSVEDREGVSYNEQFF.